Listed here are 12 T cell receptor beta chains from one sample, sequenced in a study of blood T cells in healthy people across ages. A second PCR of about 7 to 11 cycles used a sample-barcoded 5' primer and a J-beta primer mix. TCRdb re-analysed the 5' RACE reads in MiXCR, keeping a single row per CDR3 protein. The repertoire includes about a million distinct CDR3 sequences, under 50% of them detected once, and over 10% sits in the top ten. Sequencing was performed on blood. These receptor sequences come from a young man in good health.

V usage is TRBV6-2 or TRBV6-3 and J usage is TRBJ2-2; tentatively, D is TRBD2 (7 bases). CDR1 is MNHEY and CDR2 is SVGEGT in the germline V gene. V dropped 0 bases and J dropped 2 bases, with 13 bases sitting between them. The CDR3 sequence is 17 residues long. The CDR3 sequence: CASSYSSAGANTGELFF. For the CDR3, the DNA is TGTGCCAGCAGTTACTCATCCGCGGGGGCCAACACCGGGGAGCTGTTTTTT.

V usage is TRBV2 and J usage is TRBJ1-4, with a weak D call TRBD1 (6 bases). CDR3 length: 15 amino acids. The ends were cut back, 7 bases at V and 2 bases at J, with 14 bases in the middle. Germline V gene data show CDR1 as SNHLY and CDR2 as FYNNEI. In DNA, the CDR3 is TGTGCCAGCATTACACAGGGTTGGACTAATGAAAAACTGTTTTTT. It yields the protein CASITQGWTNEKLFF.

CDR3 protein: CASSWANTQYF. In DNA, the CDR3 is TGCGCCAGCAGCTGGGCAAATACGCAGTATTTT. The chain combines TRBV5-1 with TRBJ2-3; unclear D gene. This CDR3 region has 11 residues. Looked up from germline, CDR1 is SGHRS and CDR2 is YFSETQ. Trimming took 3 bases from V and 7 from J, leaving 6 bases between them.

The V call is TRBV5-1, the J call TRBJ2-1, with 7 bases matching TRBD2. The trim removed 4 bases at V and 10 bases at J, leaving 8 bases unmatched. The germline V gene encodes CDR1 SGHRS and CDR2 YFSETQ. This CDR3 is built from 13 residues. CDR3 sequence reads: CASSSRDYEEQFF. CDR3 sequence (DNA): TGCGCCAGCAGCAGTAGGGACTACGAGGAGCAGTTCTTC.

V usage is TRBV6-5 and J usage is TRBJ1-4; D is possibly TRBD1 (5 bases). V dropped 4 bases and J dropped 8 bases, with 14 bases sitting between them. The germline gives CDR1 MNHEY, CDR2 SVGAGI. CDR3 length: 14 residues. The CDR3 region has the DNA TGTGCCAGCAGTTCCAGGGAGGTCGGGGAAAAACTGTTTTTT. This translates into CASSSREVGEKLFF.

V gene TRBV5-1 combines with J gene TRBJ2-1, with no clear D. Germline-derived CDR1 and CDR2 are SGHRS and YFSETQ. CDR3 size: 15 residues. Trimming took 6 bases from V and 2 from J, leaving 15 bases between them. The CDR3 bases are TGCGCCAGCATACGGGCGGCGGATACCTACAATGAGCAGTTCTTC. It is translated as CASIRAADTYNEQFF. The whole variable domain, remainder taken from reference TRBV5-1 and TRBJ2-1, is KAGVTQTPRYLIKTRGQQVTLSCSPISGHRSVSWYQQTPGQGLQFLFEYFSETQRNKGNFPGRFSGRQFSNSRSEMNVSTLELGDSALYLCASIRAADTYNEQFFGPGTRLTVL.

A few counts support this clonotype. The chain joins TRBV20-1 to TRBJ2-5, with 9 nucleotides matching TRBD2. J gave up 7 bases and V 0 bases, and 12 bases lay outside the gene matches. This CDR3 spans 16 amino acids. Germline-derived CDR1 and CDR2 are DFQATT and SNEGSKA (reference sequence). The CDR3 is CSARDVGTSQMWTQYF. The CDR3 DNA reads as TGCAGTGCTAGAGATGTGGGGACTAGCCAAATGTGGACCCAGTACTTC.

This clonotype was counted only a few times. The chain carries TRBV28 and TRBJ1-4, with D maybe TRBD1 (6 bases). The length of the CDR3 is 13 residues. Germline CDR1 and CDR2: MDHEN and SYDVKM. The ends were cut back, 7 bases at V and 3 bases at J, with 9 bases in the middle. CDR3 sequence reads: CASTRGANEKLFF. As DNA, the CDR3 is TGTGCCAGCACAAGGGGGGCTAATGAAAAACTGTTTTTT.

The chain combines TRBV13 with TRBJ1-5; D remains ambiguous. The CDR3 length is 16 residues. The V and J ends lost 5 bases and 0 bases respectively, with 14 bases between them. CDR1 is PRHDT and CDR2 is FYEKMQ in the germline V gene (reference sequence). CDR3 coding DNA: TGTGCCAGCAGCCTCGGACCAATTGATAGCAATCAGCCCCAGCATTTT. Its protein is CASSLGPIDSNQPQHF.

The V call is TRBV2, the J call TRBJ1-5; D gene ambiguous. CDR1 is SNHLY, CDR2 FYNNEI, per germline. Trimming left V 6 bases short and J 0 bases short, with 12 bases between. This CDR3 contains 15 residues. The CDR3 reads CASSHGQYSNQPQHF. The CDR3 DNA follows: TGTGCCAGCAGCCACGGTCAGTATAGCAATCAGCCCCAGCATTTT.

This clonotype was recorded a few times. The CDR3 DNA reads TGCAGCGTGAGCGGGGGTAGATACAATGAGCAGTTCTTC. This translates into CSVSGGRYNEQFF. The chain recombines TRBV29-1 with TRBJ2-1, with TRBD2 identical over 8 bases. From germline, CDR1 is SQVTM and CDR2 ANQGSEA. The CDR3 is 13 amino acids. V was pared by 6 bases and J by 4 bases, with 5 bases of the junction left unmatched.

This clonotype turned up a few times. The J gene is TRBJ2-1, the V gene TRBV13, with a tentative D call TRBD1 (6 bases). The CDR3 is 13 residues long. Trimming removed 4 bases at V and 6 bases at J, with 10 bases between. Germline V gene sequence: CDR1 PRHDT, CDR2 FYEKMQ (reference sequence). Here the CDR3 reads CASSWGQANEQFF. The CDR3 DNA sequence: TGTGCCAGCAGCTGGGGACAAGCCAATGAGCAGTTCTTC.